The TCR beta chain described here comes from a study of immune characterization of retroperitoneal liposarcoma. Each CDR3 protein gets one entry after TCRdb re-called the PCR reads with MiXCR. The sample lists fewer than 14,000 distinct CDR3 sequences; around a quarter were seen once. This TCR was recovered from a male donor with retroperitoneal liposarcoma. Source material: tumor tissue.

As DNA, the CDR3 is TGTGCCAGCCGGCCTTCGGTTATTGATGAGCAGTACTTC. It yields the protein CASRPSVIDEQYF. V gene TRBV27 combines with J gene TRBJ2-1; no definite D call. The DNA end lines up better with TRBJ2-7; the J call may be wrong. The CDR3 has 13 residues. The V gene's germline CDR1 is MNHEY and CDR2 SMNVEV (reference sequence).